This T cell receptor (beta chain) emerged from a study of PD-1 blockade in classical Hodgkin lymphoma. The method was immunoSEQ multiplex PCR; TCRdb's version includes in-frame clones alone and lacks a portion of them. In the table there are roughly 68,000 clones, over 90% of which are singletons. With 4 bases clipped from V and 2 bases from J, the junction kept 6 bases outside the gene matches. The CDR3 has 16 amino acids. Per germline, CDR1 SGHNT and CDR2 YYREEE (reference sequence). In regard to this clone: Its antigen is not identified.

General study points: Repertoire difference causes, possibly disease activity or prior therapy, remain undefined.

Stated time point: newly diagnosed, previously untreated cHL patient sample. The receptor was isolated from a human donor with classical Hodgkin lymphoma. The rearrangement links TRBV5-4 to TRBJ2-5; 12 nucleotides match TRBD2. Specimen: peripheral blood mononuclear cells (PBMCs). The CDR3 region has the DNA TGTGCCAGCAGCGCCAGCCTAGCGGGGGGGCAAGAGACCCAGTACTTC. It specifies CASSASLAGGQETQYF.